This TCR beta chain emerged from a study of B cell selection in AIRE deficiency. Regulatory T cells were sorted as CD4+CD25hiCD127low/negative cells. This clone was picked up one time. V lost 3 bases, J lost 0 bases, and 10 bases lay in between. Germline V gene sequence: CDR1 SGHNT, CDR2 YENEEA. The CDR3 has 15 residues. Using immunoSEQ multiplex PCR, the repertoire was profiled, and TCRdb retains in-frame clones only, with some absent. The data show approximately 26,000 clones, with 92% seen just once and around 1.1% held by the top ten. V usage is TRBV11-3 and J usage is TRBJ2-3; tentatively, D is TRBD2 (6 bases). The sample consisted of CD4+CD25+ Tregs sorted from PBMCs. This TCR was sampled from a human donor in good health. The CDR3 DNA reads TGTGCCAGCAGCTTGTGGGGGGAAAGCACAGATACGCAGTATTTT. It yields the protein CASSLWGESTDTQYF.